This T cell receptor beta chain was recorded in a study of molecular identifiers for immune sequencing clone quantification. V was clipped by 0 bases and J by 0 bases, with 4 bases between them. CDR3 length equals 13 residues. CDR1 SGDLS and CDR2 YYNGEE come from the germline V gene. Generation of bulk TCR libraries relied on previously described methods and listed TCR primers. MiXCR, run by TCRdb on the PCR reads, gives a single entry per CDR3 protein. This sample has under 600,000 distinct CDR3 sequences, with 25% found just once. Libraries used about 19,000 to 1,100,000 sorted naive CD8 T cells and 10%, 30% or 50% RNA input. The study, taken as a whole, reports: Over 99% of CMV-specific effector molecules, but under 1% of naive ones, were in clones above 20 copies.

Points on this clonotype: Its antigen is currently unknown.

This rearrangement joins TRBV9 to TRBJ2-7, with no clear D. The sample consisted of naive CD8+ T cells from blood, with Jurkat cell RNA spiked in. Stated subset: FACS-sorted CD8+CD4-CCR7+CD45RA+ naive T cells. This sequence originates from a human donor in good health. Some libraries in this study had Jurkat cell RNA spiked in. CDR3 protein: CASSVDPSYEQYF. The CDR3 DNA follows: TGTGCCAGCAGCGTAGATCCCTCCTACGAGCAGTACTTC.